Shown below are 5 T cell receptor beta chains from a single sample sequenced in a study of cytotoxic CD8 clonotypes in ibrutinib-treated CLL. Method: immunoSEQ multiplex PCR; TCRdb's copy keeps in-frame clones and lacks some. The sample holds some 350,000 clones, roughly 67% seen once. The input for sequencing was PBMCs, taken after 36 months of ibrutinib treatment. The source of these receptors is a human donor with chronic lymphocytic leukemia.

The chain couples TRBV5-1 to TRBJ1-4, with D uncertain. The CDR3 is 14 residues long. The V end was cut by 0 bases, the J end by 8 bases, with 11 bases between. CDR1 is SGHRS, CDR2 YFSETQ, per germline. CDR3 sequence: CASSLGVRGEKLFF. The CDR3 DNA sequence: TGCGCCAGCAGCTTGGGAGTACGAGGGGAAAAACTGTTTTTT.

The chain employs TRBV7-3 and TRBJ1-2, with D possibly matching TRBD1 (5 bases). Germline CDR1 is SGHTA and CDR2 is FQGTGA. Trimming shortened V by 0 bases and J by 4 bases, and 9 bases separated the two germline ends. This CDR3 contains 14 residues. The CDR3 nucleotides read TGTGCCAGCAGCTTAACTGGGACTACCTATGGCTACACCTTC. Translated: CASSLTGTTYGYTF.

The chain uses TRBV4-1 and TRBJ2-5; D might be TRBD2 (5 bases). This CDR3 spans 15 amino acids. Germline values: CDR1 MGHRA, CDR2 YSYEKL. V dropped 0 bases and J dropped 5 bases, with 13 bases sitting between them. CDR3 sequence reads: CASSQEVLGLETQYF. The DNA of the CDR3 is TGCGCCAGCAGCCAAGAGGTACTAGGCTTGGAGACCCAGTACTTC.

This sequence joins TRBV11-2 and TRBJ1-6; D is unresolved. V was clipped by 4 bases and J by 10 bases, with 20 bases between them. Germline loops: CDR1 SGHAT, CDR2 FQNNGV. This CDR3 comprises 16 residues. The CDR3 is CASSYSPAQSGSPLHF. Written as DNA, the CDR3 is TGTGCCAGCAGCTACTCGCCTGCCCAGTCAGGCTCACCCCTCCACTTT.

The sample holds a few counts of this clone. The chain employs TRBV29-1 and TRBJ1-1; D is unresolved. The V and J ends lost 5 bases and 1 base respectively, with 11 bases between them. Germline loops: CDR1 SQVTM, CDR2 ANQGSEA. The CDR3 totals 13 residues. CDR3 loop: CSVLSGRNTEAFF. In DNA form, the CDR3 reads TGCAGCGTTCTCTCTGGGCGGAACACTGAAGCTTTCTTT. The variable domain in full, with the rest retrieved from reference TRBV29-1 and TRBJ1-1, is SAVISQKPSRDICQRGTSLTIQCQVDSQVTMMFWYRQQPGQSLTLIATANQGSEATYESGFVIDKFPISRPNLTFSTLTVSNMSPEDSSIYLCSVLSGRNTEAFFGQGTRLTVV.